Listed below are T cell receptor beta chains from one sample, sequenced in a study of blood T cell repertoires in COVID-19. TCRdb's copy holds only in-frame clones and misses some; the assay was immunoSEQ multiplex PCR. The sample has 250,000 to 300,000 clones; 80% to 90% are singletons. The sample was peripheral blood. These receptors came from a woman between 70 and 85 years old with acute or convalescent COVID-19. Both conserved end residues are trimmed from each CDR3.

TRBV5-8	ASSPSGFGYT
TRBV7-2	ASSPFSGVQY
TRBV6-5	ASSSIGTGDYEQY
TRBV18	ASSPRTTGENEQF
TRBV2	ASLSPPYNEQF
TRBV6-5	ASSYVGGYGYT
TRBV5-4	ASSQTVNYGYT
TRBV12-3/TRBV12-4	ASVRREYGYT
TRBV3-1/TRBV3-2	ASGYGQDQPQH
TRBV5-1	ASSLGQVDEQF
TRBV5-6	ASSLGDRDGYT
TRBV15	ATSRDPSVTNEKLF
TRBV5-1	ASTPLAGGLDTQY
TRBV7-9	ASRRQRGNEQF
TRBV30	AWSPGVGGYT
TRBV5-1	ASSLGRRGDTRYEQY
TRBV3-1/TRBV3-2	ASSQGIQVTHGYT
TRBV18	ASSPLDSEKLF
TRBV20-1	SASPGIGNEQF
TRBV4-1	ASSPKLEARRGELF
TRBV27	ASSSRTSGGKNTGELF
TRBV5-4	ASSVTGWSSGANVLT
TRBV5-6	ASSFRDRGSSGELF
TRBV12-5	ASGFPAGVTQY
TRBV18	ASSTTGTEQGGPTGELF
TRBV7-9	ASSFGQGRPEAF
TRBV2	ASRGPIGSPLH
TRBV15	ATSRTAGLREKLF
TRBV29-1	SAGQGVSGANVLT
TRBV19	ASSSSGVVADTQY
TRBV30	AWSADSGARSPLH
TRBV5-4	ASSLDRVTEAF
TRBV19	ASKPLGGEYTGELF
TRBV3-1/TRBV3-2	ASSQRTGGGAF
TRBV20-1	SARGRTEAF
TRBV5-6	ASSGGKMATYT
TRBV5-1	ASSPSGSTEAF
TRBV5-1	ASRSGTSNTEAF
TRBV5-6	ASSLPHRVGANVLT
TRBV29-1	SGGTGGAF
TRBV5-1	ASSPGHGDMNTEAF
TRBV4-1	ASSLSPGQGNTIY
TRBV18	ASSPRTDTGELF
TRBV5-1	ASSRGQGPNQPQH
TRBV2	ASSAGDYGYT